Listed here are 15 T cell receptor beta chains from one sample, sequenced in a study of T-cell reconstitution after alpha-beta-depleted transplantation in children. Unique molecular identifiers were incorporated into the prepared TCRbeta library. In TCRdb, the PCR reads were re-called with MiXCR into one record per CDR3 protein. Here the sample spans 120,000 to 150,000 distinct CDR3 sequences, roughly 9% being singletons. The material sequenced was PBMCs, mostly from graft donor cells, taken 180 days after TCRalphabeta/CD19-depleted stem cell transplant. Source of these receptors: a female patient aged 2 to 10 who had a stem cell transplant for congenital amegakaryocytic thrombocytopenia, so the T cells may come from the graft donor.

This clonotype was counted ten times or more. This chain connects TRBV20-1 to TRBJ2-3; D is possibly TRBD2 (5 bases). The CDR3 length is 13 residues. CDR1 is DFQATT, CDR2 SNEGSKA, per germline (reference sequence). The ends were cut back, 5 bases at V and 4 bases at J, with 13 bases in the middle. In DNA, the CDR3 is TGCAGTGCTGAATCCGACGGGGCAGATACGCAGTATTTT. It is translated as CSAESDGADTQYF.

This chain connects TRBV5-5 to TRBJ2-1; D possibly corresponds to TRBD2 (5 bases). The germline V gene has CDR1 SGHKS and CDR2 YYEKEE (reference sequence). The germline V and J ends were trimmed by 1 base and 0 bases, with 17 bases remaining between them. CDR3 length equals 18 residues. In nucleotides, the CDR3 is TGTGCCAGCAGCTTGATTCCGCGGGCAGTCCTCTCCTACAATGAGCAGTTCTTC. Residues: CASSLIPRAVLSYNEQFF.

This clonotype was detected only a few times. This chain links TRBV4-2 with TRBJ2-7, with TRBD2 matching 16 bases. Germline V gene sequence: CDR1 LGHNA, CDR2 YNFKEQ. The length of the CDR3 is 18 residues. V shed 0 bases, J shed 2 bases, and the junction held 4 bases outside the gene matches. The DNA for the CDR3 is TGTGCCAGCAGCCAAGATCCGGGGACTAGCGGGAGGGCCTACGAGCAGTACTTC. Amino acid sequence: CASSQDPGTSGRAYEQYF.

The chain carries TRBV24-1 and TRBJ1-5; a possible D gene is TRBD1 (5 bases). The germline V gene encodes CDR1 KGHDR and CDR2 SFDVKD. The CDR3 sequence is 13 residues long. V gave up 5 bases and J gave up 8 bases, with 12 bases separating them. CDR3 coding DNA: TGTGCCACCAGTGGTGGGGGTTGGGAGCCCCAGCATTTT. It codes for CATSGGGWEPQHF.

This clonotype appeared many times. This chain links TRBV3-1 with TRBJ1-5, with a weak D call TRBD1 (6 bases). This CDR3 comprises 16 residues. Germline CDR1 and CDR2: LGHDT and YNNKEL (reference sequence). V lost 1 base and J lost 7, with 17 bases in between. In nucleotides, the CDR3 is TGTGCCAGCAGCCAAGGCTTATCAGGGGCGGGCCAGCCCCAGCATTTT. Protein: CASSQGLSGAGQPQHF.

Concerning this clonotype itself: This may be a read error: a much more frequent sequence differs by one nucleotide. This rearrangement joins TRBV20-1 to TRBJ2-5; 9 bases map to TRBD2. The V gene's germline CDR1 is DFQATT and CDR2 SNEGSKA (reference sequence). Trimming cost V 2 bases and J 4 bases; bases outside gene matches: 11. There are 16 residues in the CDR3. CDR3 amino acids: CSARNLAGWPAETQYF. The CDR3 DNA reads TGCAGTGCTAGAAACCTAGCGGGATGGCCGGCAGAGACCCAGTACTTC.

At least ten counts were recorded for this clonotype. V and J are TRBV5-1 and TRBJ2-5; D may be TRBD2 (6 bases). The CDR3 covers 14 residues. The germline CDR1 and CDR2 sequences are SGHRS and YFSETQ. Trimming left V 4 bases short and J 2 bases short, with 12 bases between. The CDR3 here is CASSTTAGQETQYF. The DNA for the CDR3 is TGCGCCAGCAGCACCACTGCGGGGCAAGAGACCCAGTACTTC.

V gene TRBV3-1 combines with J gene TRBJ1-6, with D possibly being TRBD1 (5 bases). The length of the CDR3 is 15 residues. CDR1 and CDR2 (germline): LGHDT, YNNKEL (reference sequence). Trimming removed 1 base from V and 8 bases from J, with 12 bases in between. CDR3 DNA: TGTGCCAGCAGCCAAGTTCCGGGACGCTATTCACCCCTCCACTTT. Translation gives CASSQVPGRYSPLHF.

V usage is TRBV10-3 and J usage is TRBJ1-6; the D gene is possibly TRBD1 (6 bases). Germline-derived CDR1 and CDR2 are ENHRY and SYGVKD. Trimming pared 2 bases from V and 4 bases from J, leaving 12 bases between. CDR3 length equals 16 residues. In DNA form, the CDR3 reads TGTGCCATCAGTGAGACCCGGGACATATATAATTCACCCCTCCACTTT. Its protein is CAISETRDIYNSPLHF.

CDR3 loop: CASSRPANTEAFF. As DNA, the CDR3 is TGTGCCAGCAGTCGGCCAGCGAACACTGAAGCTTTCTTT. The V gene is TRBV28, the J gene TRBJ1-1; D call uncertain. Germline V gene sequence: CDR1 MDHEN, CDR2 SYDVKM. The CDR3 extends over 13 amino acids. Trimming pared 5 bases from V and 1 base from J, leaving 8 bases between. Full variable domain (missing parts from reference TRBV28 and TRBJ1-1): DVKVTQSSRYLVKRTGEKVFLECVQDMDHENMFWYRQDPGLGLRLIYFSYDVKMKEKGDIPEGYSVSREKKERFSLILESASTNQTSMYLCASSRPANTEAFFGQGTRLTVV.

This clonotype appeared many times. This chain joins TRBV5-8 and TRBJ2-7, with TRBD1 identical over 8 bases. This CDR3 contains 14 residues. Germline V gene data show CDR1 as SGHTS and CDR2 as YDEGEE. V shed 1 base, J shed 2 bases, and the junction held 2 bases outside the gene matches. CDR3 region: CASSLLRGPYEQYF. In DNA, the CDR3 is TGTGCCAGCAGCTTGCTCAGGGGGCCCTACGAGCAGTACTTC.

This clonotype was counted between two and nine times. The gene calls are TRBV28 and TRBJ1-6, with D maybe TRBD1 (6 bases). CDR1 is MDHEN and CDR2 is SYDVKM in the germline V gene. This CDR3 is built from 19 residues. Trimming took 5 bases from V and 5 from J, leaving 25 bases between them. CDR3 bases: TGTGCCAGCAGTCCTCTTTTCCTCACCCTTCAGGGGAATAATTCACCCCTCCACTTT. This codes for CASSPLFLTLQGNNSPLHF.

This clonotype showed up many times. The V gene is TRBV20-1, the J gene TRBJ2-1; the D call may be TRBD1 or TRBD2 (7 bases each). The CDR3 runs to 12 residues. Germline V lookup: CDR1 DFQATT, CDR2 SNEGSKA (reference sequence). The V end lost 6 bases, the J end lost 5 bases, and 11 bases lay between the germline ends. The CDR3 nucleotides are TGCAGTGCCCAGGGGGGGAACAATGAGCAGTTCTTC. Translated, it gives CSAQGGNNEQFF.

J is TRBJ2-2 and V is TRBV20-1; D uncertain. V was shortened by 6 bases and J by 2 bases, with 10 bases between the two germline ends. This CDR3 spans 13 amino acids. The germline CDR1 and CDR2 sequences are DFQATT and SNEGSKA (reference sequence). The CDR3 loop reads CSATRPNTGELFF. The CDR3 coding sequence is TGCAGTGCCACCCGGCCAAACACCGGGGAGCTGTTTTTT.

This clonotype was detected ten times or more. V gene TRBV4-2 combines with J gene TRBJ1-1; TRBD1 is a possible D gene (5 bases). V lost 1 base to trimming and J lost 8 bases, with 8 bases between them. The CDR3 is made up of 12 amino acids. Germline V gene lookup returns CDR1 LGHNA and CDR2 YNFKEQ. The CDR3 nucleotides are TGTGCCAGCAGCCAAGGGGGGTTAGAAGCTTTCTTT. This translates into CASSQGGLEAFF.